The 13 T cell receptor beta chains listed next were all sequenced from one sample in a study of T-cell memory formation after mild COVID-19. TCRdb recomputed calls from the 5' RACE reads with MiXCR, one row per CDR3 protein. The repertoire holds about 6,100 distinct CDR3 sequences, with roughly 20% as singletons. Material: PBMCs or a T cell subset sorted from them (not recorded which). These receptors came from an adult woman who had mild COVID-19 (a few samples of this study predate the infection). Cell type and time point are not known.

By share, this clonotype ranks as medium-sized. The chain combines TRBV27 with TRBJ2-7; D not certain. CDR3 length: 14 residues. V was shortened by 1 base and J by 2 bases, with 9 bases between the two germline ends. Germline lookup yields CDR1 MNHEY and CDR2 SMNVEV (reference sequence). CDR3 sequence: CASSLFGPAYEQYF. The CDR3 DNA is TGTGCCAGCAGTTTATTCGGACCAGCCTACGAGCAGTACTTC.

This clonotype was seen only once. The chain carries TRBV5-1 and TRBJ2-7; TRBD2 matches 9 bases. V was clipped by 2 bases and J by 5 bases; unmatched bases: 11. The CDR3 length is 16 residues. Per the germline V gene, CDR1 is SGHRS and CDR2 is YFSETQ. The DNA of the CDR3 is TGCGCCAGCAGCTTCAGTCCAGCGGGAGGAGTGGACGAGCAGTACTTC. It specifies CASSFSPAGGVDEQYF.

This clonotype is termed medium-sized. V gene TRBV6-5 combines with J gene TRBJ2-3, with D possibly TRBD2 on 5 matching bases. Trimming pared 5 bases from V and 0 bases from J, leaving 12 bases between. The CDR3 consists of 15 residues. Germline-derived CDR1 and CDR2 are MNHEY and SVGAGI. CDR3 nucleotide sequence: TGTGCCAGCAGTCCGCGGGTGACTAGCACAGATACGCAGTATTTT. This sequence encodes CASSPRVTSTDTQYF.

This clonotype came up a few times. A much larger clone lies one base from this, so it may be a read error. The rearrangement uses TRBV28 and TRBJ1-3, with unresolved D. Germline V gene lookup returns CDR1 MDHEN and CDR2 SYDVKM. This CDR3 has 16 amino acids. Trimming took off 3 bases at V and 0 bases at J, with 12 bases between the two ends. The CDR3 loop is CASSFVPASSGNTIYF. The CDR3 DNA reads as TGTGCCAGCAGTTTTGTCCCGGCGAGCTCTGGAAACACCATATATTTT.

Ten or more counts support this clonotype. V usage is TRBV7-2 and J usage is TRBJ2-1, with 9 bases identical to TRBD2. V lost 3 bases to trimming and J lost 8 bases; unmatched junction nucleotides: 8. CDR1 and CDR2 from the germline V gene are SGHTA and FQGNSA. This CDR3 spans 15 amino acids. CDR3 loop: CASSLGLAGKHEQFF. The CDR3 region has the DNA TGTGCCAGCAGCTTGGGGCTAGCGGGGAAGCATGAGCAGTTCTTC.

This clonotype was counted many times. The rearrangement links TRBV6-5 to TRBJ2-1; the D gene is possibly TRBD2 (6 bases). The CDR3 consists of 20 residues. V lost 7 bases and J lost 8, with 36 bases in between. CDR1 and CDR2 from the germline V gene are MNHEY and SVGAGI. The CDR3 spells CASTPLYVDRGVNLGDEQFF. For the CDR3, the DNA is TGTGCCAGCACCCCACTTTACGTAGATCGCGGGGTCAACCTTGGGGATGAGCAGTTCTTC.

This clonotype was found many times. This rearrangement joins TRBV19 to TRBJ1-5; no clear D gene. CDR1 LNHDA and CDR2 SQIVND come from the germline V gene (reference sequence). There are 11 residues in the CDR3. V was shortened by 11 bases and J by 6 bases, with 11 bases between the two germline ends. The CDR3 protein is CASGWGQPQHF. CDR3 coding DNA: TGTGCCTCCGGGTGGGGTCAGCCCCAGCATTTT.

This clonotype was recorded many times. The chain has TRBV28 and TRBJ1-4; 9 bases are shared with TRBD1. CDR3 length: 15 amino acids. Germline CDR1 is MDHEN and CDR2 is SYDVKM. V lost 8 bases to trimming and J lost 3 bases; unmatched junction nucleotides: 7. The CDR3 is CASLIRDRANEKLFF. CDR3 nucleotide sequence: TGTGCCAGCCTCATAAGGGACAGGGCTAATGAAAAACTGTTTTTT.

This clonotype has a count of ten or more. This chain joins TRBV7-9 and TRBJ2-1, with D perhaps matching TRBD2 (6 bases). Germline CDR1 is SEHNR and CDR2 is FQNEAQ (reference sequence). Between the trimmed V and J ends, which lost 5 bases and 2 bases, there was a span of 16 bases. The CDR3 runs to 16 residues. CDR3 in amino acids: CASSPPDYPPYNEQFF. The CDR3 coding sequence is TGTGCCAGCAGCCCACCGGACTATCCCCCCTACAATGAGCAGTTCTTC. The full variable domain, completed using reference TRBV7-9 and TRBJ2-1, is DTGVSQNPRHKITKRGQNVTFRCDPISEHNRLYWYRQTLGQGPEFLTYFQNEAQLEKSRLLSDRFSAERPKGSFSTLEIQRTEQGDSAMYLCASSPPDYPPYNEQFFGPGTRLTVL.

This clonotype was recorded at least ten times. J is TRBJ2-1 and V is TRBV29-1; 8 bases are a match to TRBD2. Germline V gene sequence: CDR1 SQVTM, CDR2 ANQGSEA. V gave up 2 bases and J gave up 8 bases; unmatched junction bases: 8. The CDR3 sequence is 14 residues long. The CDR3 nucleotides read TGCAGCGTTGAAAGGTCTTTCGGGAGGGATGAGCAGTTCTTC. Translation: CSVERSFGRDEQFF.

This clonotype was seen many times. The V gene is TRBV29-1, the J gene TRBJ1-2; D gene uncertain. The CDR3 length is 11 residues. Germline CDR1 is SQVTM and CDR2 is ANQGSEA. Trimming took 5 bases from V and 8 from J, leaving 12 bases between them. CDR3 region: CSVPEAWGYTF. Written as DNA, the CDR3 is TGCAGCGTTCCGGAGGCTTGGGGCTACACCTTC. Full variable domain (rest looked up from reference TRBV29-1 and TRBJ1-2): SAVISQKPSRDICQRGTSLTIQCQVDSQVTMMFWYRQQPGQSLTLIATANQGSEATYESGFVIDKFPISRPNLTFSTLTVSNMSPEDSSIYLCSVPEAWGYTFGSGTRLTVV.

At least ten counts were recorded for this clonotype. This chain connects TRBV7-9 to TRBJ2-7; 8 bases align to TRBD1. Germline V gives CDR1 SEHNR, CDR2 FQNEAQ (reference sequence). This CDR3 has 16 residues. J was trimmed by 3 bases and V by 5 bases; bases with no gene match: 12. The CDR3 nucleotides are TGTGCCAGCAGCCAACATGACGGGACAGGTTTCTACGAGCAGTACTTC. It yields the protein CASSQHDGTGFYEQYF.

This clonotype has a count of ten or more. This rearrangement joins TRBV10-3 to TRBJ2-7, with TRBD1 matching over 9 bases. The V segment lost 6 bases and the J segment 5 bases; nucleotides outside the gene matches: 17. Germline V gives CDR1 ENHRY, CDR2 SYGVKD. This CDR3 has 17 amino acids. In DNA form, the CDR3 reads TGTGCCATCAGCGACCTGACCGGGACAGGGTATCAGGACGAGCAGTACTTC. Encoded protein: CAISDLTGTGYQDEQYF.